This passage covers 14 T cell receptor beta chains from one sample sequenced in a study of blood T cells in healthy people across ages. Through a sample-barcoded 5' primer and a J-beta primer mix, a second PCR was run for roughly 6 to 12 cycles. In TCRdb, the 5' RACE reads were re-called with MiXCR into one record per CDR3 protein. The sample has over 1,200,000 distinct CDR3 sequences, roughly 64% seen once. The sequencing input was blood. Receptors were obtained from a man aged 18 to 35 in good health.

The V call is TRBV29-1, the J call TRBJ2-7, with D unresolved. The germline V and J ends were trimmed by 3 bases and 5 bases, with 11 bases remaining between them. The CDR3 is 12 residues long. The germline CDR1 and CDR2 sequences are SQVTM and ANQGSEA. The CDR3 loop reads CSVDEGRNEQYF. CDR3 sequence (DNA): TGCAGCGTTGACGAAGGGCGGAACGAGCAGTACTTC.

The chain links TRBV5-1 to TRBJ2-1; no clear D gene. The CDR3 covers 13 residues. The germline V gene has CDR1 SGHRS and CDR2 YFSETQ. V shed 5 bases and J shed 2 bases, with 8 bases lying between them. The chain's CDR3 is CASRSQAYNEQFF. For the CDR3, the DNA is TGCGCCAGCAGGAGCCAGGCCTACAATGAGCAGTTCTTC. The full variable domain, completed using reference TRBV5-1 and TRBJ2-1, is KAGVTQTPRYLIKTRGQQVTLSCSPISGHRSVSWYQQTPGQGLQFLFEYFSETQRNKGNFPGRFSGRQFSNSRSEMNVSTLELGDSALYLCASRSQAYNEQFFGPGTRLTVL.

In this sample, this clonotype turned up many times. The rearrangement joins TRBV29-1 to TRBJ2-6; no reliable D call. The CDR3 sequence is 14 residues long. Trimming took off 1 base at V and 0 bases at J, with 4 bases between the two ends. Germline V gene lookup returns CDR1 SQVTM and CDR2 ANQGSEA. CDR3 protein: CSVEGGSGANVLTF. The CDR3 nucleotides are TGCAGCGTTGAAGGGGGCTCTGGGGCCAACGTCCTGACTTTC.

This clonotype has a handful of counts. This sequence joins TRBV10-3 and TRBJ2-1; 10 bases line up with TRBD1. The CDR3 covers 15 residues. Per germline, CDR1 ENHRY and CDR2 SYGVKD. The V segment lost 5 bases and the J segment 6 bases; nucleotides outside the gene matches: 7. CDR3 residues: CAISPGTGEGNEQFF. Written as DNA, the CDR3 is TGTGCCATCAGTCCCGGGACAGGGGAGGGCAATGAGCAGTTCTTC.

Only a few counts were recorded for this clonotype. This chain uses TRBV12-3 or TRBV12-4 with TRBJ2-1; 11 nucleotides match TRBD2. The CDR3 is 14 amino acids. Trimming at V came to 6 bases and at J to 9 bases, leaving 7 bases not matched to a gene. The DNA of the CDR3 is TGTGCCAGCAGCATAGCGGGGGGGCCAGGTGAGCAGTTCTTC. As protein: CASSIAGGPGEQFF.

The rearrangement joins TRBV3-1 to TRBJ2-5; 8 nucleotides agree with TRBD1. Trimming at V came to 4 bases and at J to 2 bases, leaving 9 bases not matched to a gene. This CDR3 contains 16 residues. From germline, CDR1 is LGHDT and CDR2 YNNKEL (reference sequence). For the CDR3, the DNA is TGTGCCAGCAGCCCTACGACCGGGACAGGACAAGAGACCCAGTACTTC. Encoded protein: CASSPTTGTGQETQYF.

The rearrangement joins TRBV6-5 to TRBJ2-1, with 9 bases identical to TRBD1. V lost 6 bases and J lost 6; bases outside the gene matches: 12. In germline, CDR1 is MNHEY, CDR2 SVGAGI. The CDR3 covers 16 residues. The CDR3 sequence: CASSAKPGQGVNEQFF. The CDR3 DNA follows: TGTGCCAGCAGCGCTAAACCGGGACAGGGTGTCAATGAGCAGTTCTTC.

The V gene is TRBV28, the J gene TRBJ2-3; 10 positions match TRBD1. CDR1 is MDHEN and CDR2 is SYDVKM in the germline V gene. The CDR3 is 16 amino acids. The J segment lost 6 bases and the V segment lost 5 bases, leaving 11 bases of the junction unmatched. CDR3 amino acids: CASSLAGTGALDTQYF. DNA for the CDR3: TGTGCCAGCAGTCTCGCCGGGACAGGGGCGTTGGATACGCAGTATTTT.

The chain couples TRBV20-1 to TRBJ2-1, with TRBD1 identical over 10 bases. With V trimmed by 5 bases and J by 7 bases, 8 bases remained unmatched. Germline V lookup: CDR1 DFQATT, CDR2 SNEGSKA (reference sequence). The CDR3 has 14 residues. The CDR3 DNA is TGCAGTGCTGGAGGGACAGGGGTTCGAAATGAGCAGTTCTTC. This encodes CSAGGTGVRNEQFF.

A few counts support this clonotype. This sequence joins TRBV5-5 and TRBJ2-4, with a weak D call TRBD2 (6 bases). CDR1 and CDR2 from the germline V gene are SGHKS and YYEKEE (reference sequence). The V end lost 2 bases, the J end lost 13 bases, and 13 bases lay between the germline ends. The CDR3 covers 12 residues. The CDR3 coding sequence is TGTGCCAGCAGCTTTGGAGGGATTGAGCAGTACTTC. It yields the protein CASSFGGIEQYF.

The V and J genes are TRBV29-1 and TRBJ2-1; TRBD2 agrees at 11 bases. From germline, CDR1 is SQVTM and CDR2 ANQGSEA. The CDR3 spans 18 residues. V was pared by 4 bases and J by 4 bases, with 15 bases of the junction left unmatched. CDR3 sequence reads: CSVVSLGKGLADYNEQFF. The CDR3 coding sequence is TGCAGCGTTGTAAGTCTGGGTAAGGGACTAGCGGATTACAATGAGCAGTTCTTC.

Only a few counts were recorded for this clonotype. The chain uses TRBV7-2 and TRBJ2-3, with D uncertain. The CDR3 contains 12 residues. Germline CDR1 SGHTA, CDR2 FQGNSA. Trimming shortened V by 1 base and J by 5 bases, and 4 bases separated the two germline ends. This CDR3 reads CASSLVIDTQYF. Written as DNA, the CDR3 is TGTGCCAGCAGCTTAGTGATAGATACGCAGTATTTT.

A few counts support this clonotype. The V gene is TRBV6-2 or TRBV6-3, the J gene TRBJ2-5, with D possibly being TRBD2 (5 bases). Trimming pared 2 bases from V and 7 bases from J, leaving 11 bases between. In germline, CDR1 is MNHEY, CDR2 SVGEGT. The CDR3 contains 13 residues. As DNA, the CDR3 is TGTGCCAGCAGTTACGGCGGGCGTGGGACCCAGTACTTC. Protein product: CASSYGGRGTQYF.

In this sample, this clonotype turned up a few times. The chain joins TRBV4-3 to TRBJ2-4; D is ambiguous. The J call may be mistaken, given a closer DNA end match to TRBJ2-7. CDR3 length equals 13 residues. Germline-derived CDR1 and CDR2 are LGHNA and YSLEER. The chain's CDR3 is CASSQDGSSEQYF. Here the CDR3 DNA reads TGCGCCAGCAGCCAAGATGGGTCGTCCGAGCAGTACTTC.